Below, 16 T cell receptor beta chains from the same sample are listed, as sequenced in a study of blood T cell repertoires in COVID-19. Data came from immunoSEQ multiplex PCR; TCRdb stores just in-frame clones and leaves some out. The sample includes some 420,000 clones, around 91% of them seen just once. Sequenced: PBMCs or T cells enriched from blood (not recorded which). These receptor sequences come from a man aged 30 to 45 who had recovered from COVID-19.

The chain uses TRBV21-1 and TRBJ2-3; the D call of TRBD2 is as the table states it, not checked on the DNA. TRBV21-1 is termed a pseudogene. The CDR3 spans 18 residues. The CDR3 region is CASSKVWGRRTSTDTQYF. The CDR3, as DNA: TGTGCCAGCAGCAAAGTGTGGGGGAGGAGGACTAGCACAGATACGCAGTATTTT.

This chain uses TRBV7-9 with TRBJ1-6; weak D call: TRBD1 (5 bases). V was trimmed by 5 bases and J by 6 bases, leaving 11 bases between them. This CDR3 is built from 14 residues. Germline CDR1 and CDR2: SEHNR and FQNEAQ (reference sequence). The CDR3 DNA follows: TGTGCCAGCAGCGAGACAGTTGCTAATTCACCCCTCCACTTT. It codes for CASSETVANSPLHF. The full variable domain, rest sourced from reference TRBV7-9 and TRBJ1-6, is DTGVSQNPRHKITKRGQNVTFRCDPISEHNRLYWYRQTLGQGPEFLTYFQNEAQLEKSRLLSDRFSAERPKGSFSTLEIQRTEQGDSAMYLCASSETVANSPLHFGNGTRLTVT.

This chain joins TRBV11-2 and TRBJ2-7; perhaps TRBD1 as D (6 bases). V was shortened by 3 bases and J by 2 bases, with 23 bases between the two germline ends. CDR1 and CDR2 (germline): SGHAT, FQNNGV. CDR3 length: 18 residues. Here the CDR3 DNA reads TGTGCCAGCAGCTTGGACAGAGTCGAATTACTGAACCCCTACGAGCAGTACTTC. Protein: CASSLDRVELLNPYEQYF.

The J gene is TRBJ1-6, the V gene TRBV24-1; 9 nucleotides match TRBD1. V lost 7 bases to trimming and J lost 6 bases; unmatched junction nucleotides: 3. CDR3 length equals 14 residues. CDR1 KGHDR and CDR2 SFDVKD come from the germline V gene. The DNA of the CDR3 is TGTGCCACCAGAAGGGACAGGGCTAATTCACCCCTCCACTTT. This encodes CATRRDRANSPLHF.

V usage is TRBV12-3 or TRBV12-4 and J usage is TRBJ1-2; D is ambiguous. This CDR3 is 13 amino acids long. V dropped 2 bases and J dropped 6 bases, with 10 bases sitting between them. The CDR3 coding sequence is TGTGCCAGCAGTTTAAGTCGGGAACATGGCTACACCTTC. Amino acids: CASSLSREHGYTF.

This clone was detected once. The chain has TRBV3-1 (or the pseudogene TRBV3-2) and TRBJ1-1, with D perhaps TRBD1 (6 bases). Trimming removed 5 bases at V and 5 bases at J, with 27 bases between. The CDR3 is 18 residues long. Per the germline V gene, CDR1 is LGHDT and CDR2 is YNNKEL (reference sequence). The CDR3 DNA is TGTGCCAGCAGCAAAAGCCTTGTCGTTTTGGGGGCGCGGACTGAAGCTTTCTTT. It is translated as CASSKSLVVLGARTEAFF.

The DNA for the CDR3 is TGTGCCAGCAGTTTGCGGCTAAACACCATATATTTT. Protein sequence: CASSLRLNTIYF. V usage is TRBV12-3 or TRBV12-4 and J usage is TRBJ1-3; unclear D gene. The CDR3 loop spans 12 amino acids. V was cut by 3 bases and J by 6 bases, with 6 bases left in between.

This chain links TRBV3-1 (or the pseudogene TRBV3-2) with TRBJ2-3, with 8 bases lining up with TRBD1. The V gene's germline CDR1 is LGHDT and CDR2 YNNKEL (reference sequence). Trimming took 1 base from V and 3 from J; bases not matched to a gene: 6. The CDR3 consists of 16 residues. Here the CDR3 DNA reads TGTGCCAGCAGCCAAGGGCAGGGGGCCGCAACAGATACGCAGTATTTT. As protein: CASSQGQGAATDTQYF.

The V gene is TRBV3-1 (or the pseudogene TRBV3-2), the J gene TRBJ1-1; D not certain. CDR3 length: 16 residues. The germline V gene encodes CDR1 LGHDT and CDR2 YNNKEL (reference sequence). Trimming shortened V by 4 bases and J by 6 bases, and 21 bases separated the two germline ends. CDR3: CASSPRGVPGWSEAFF. The DNA for the CDR3 is TGTGCCAGCAGCCCGCGCGGGGTCCCTGGTTGGTCTGAAGCTTTCTTT.

The V gene is TRBV7-2, the J gene TRBJ2-5, with TRBD1 matching 10 bases. From germline, CDR1 is SGHTA and CDR2 FQGNSA. With 6 bases clipped from V and 3 bases from J, the junction kept 10 bases outside the gene matches. This CDR3 is built from 16 residues. The CDR3, as DNA: TGTGCCAGCAGTGATCCCCTAGGGACAGGGGAAGAGACCCAGTACTTC. This translates into CASSDPLGTGEETQYF.

The chain carries TRBV21-1 and TRBJ2-5; the table's D call, TRBD1, has no DNA check behind it. TRBV21-1 is listed as a pseudogene. The CDR3 sequence is 15 residues long. CDR3 in DNA: TGTGCCAGCAGCAAAGTAAGCGACAGGCGGGAGACCCAGTACTTC. It encodes CASSKVSDRRETQYF.

J is TRBJ1-1 and V is TRBV28; D is possibly TRBD1 (6 bases). Germline CDR1 MDHEN, CDR2 SYDVKM. CDR3 length: 13 amino acids. V shed 6 bases and J shed 1 base, with 9 bases lying between them. In nucleotides, the CDR3 is TGTGCCAGCAGGGGACACCCGAACACTGAAGCTTTCTTT. It is translated as CASRGHPNTEAFF.

This clone was counted a single time. The J gene is TRBJ1-4, the V gene TRBV27; D uncertain. Per the germline V gene, CDR1 is MNHEY and CDR2 is SMNVEV (reference sequence). Trimming took off 6 bases at V and 12 bases at J, with 14 bases between the two ends. The CDR3 totals 12 residues. The CDR3 reads CASSLTEGELFF. For the CDR3, the DNA is TGTGCCAGCAGCCTAACGGAAGGAGAACTGTTTTTT.

The CDR3 here is CASSPDRGTDTQYF. The CDR3 DNA reads as TGCGCCAGCAGCCCGGACAGGGGAACAGATACGCAGTATTTT. This rearrangement joins TRBV5-1 to TRBJ2-3, with TRBD1 matching over 9 bases. There are 14 residues in the CDR3. V dropped 4 bases and J dropped 3; count of bases not matched to a gene: 3. Germline V gene lookup returns CDR1 SGHRS and CDR2 YFSETQ.

The chain links TRBV6-5 to TRBJ2-1, with 12 bases identical to TRBD2. The J segment lost 8 bases and the V segment lost 2 bases, leaving 7 bases of the junction unmatched. Germline lookup yields CDR1 MNHEY and CDR2 SVGAGI. The CDR3 is made up of 16 amino acids. Written as DNA, the CDR3 is TGTGCCAGCAGTTACCCCGGGACTAGCGGGTCCCATGAGCAGTTCTTC. Amino acid sequence: CASSYPGTSGSHEQFF.

The chain links TRBV12-3 or TRBV12-4 to TRBJ2-3; the D is unclear. CDR3 length: 11 amino acids. V was clipped by 6 bases and J by 6 bases, with 7 bases between them. CDR3: CASSPSDTQYF. The CDR3, as DNA: TGTGCCAGCAGCCCGTCGGATACGCAGTATTTT.